The clone carrying this T cell receptor (beta chain) came up many times. What it recognizes is unknown. These data belong to a study of CD8 T cells in ankylosing spondylitis. One entry per CDR3 protein, called by TCRdb with MiXCR from the 5' RACE reads. The table includes about 140,000 distinct CDR3 sequences, 6% to 8.5% detected once. Whole-study findings and limits: In ankylosing spondylitis blood, a motif of roughly eight highly homologous TCR beta variants appeared characteristic. Clones tied to disease were said to be significantly enriched in matched ankylosing spondylitis synovial fluid. Relatively scarce in peripheral blood, disease-linked clones were CD8+. Existing reports had already noted some motif variants in reactive arthritis synovial fluid and blood.

Per germline, CDR1 MGHRA and CDR2 YSYEKL. Trimming pared 4 bases from V and 3 bases from J, leaving 9 bases between. The CDR3 is made up of 13 amino acids. Source material: blood, either unsorted or a sorted T cell fraction (not recorded which). This sequence was found in a female donor with ankylosing spondylitis or in good health (not recorded which). V usage is TRBV4-1 and J usage is TRBJ1-1; D unclear. The DNA for the CDR3 is TGCGCCAGCAGCCCGACGGGGTACACTGAAGCTTTCTTT. Protein: CASSPTGYTEAFF.